These 20 T cell receptor beta chains were all obtained from the same sample, sequenced in a study of cytomegalovirus exposure and HLA in healthy donors. The PCR ran on 60 Vbeta and 13 Jbeta primers. Generated by immunoSEQ multiplex PCR, the TCRdb table keeps only in-frame clones and is missing some. The sample carries 150,000 to 200,000 clones, around 78% recorded once. The sample consisted of PBMCs. The receptor set was obtained from a man aged 18-30 years in good health and CMV-seronegative.

This clone has a single count. The rearrangement uses TRBV27 and TRBJ2-1; 7 positions match TRBD2. This CDR3 region has 14 residues. Trimming cost V 2 bases and J 2 bases; bases outside gene matches: 0. Per germline, CDR1 MNHEY and CDR2 SMNVEV (reference sequence). The CDR3: CASSLLAAYNEQFF. The CDR3 coding sequence is TGTGCCAGCAGTTTACTAGCGGCCTACAATGAGCAGTTCTTC.

The rearrangement uses TRBV28 and TRBJ1-3, with TRBD1 matching 7 bases. CDR3 size: 15 residues. The V and J ends lost 3 bases and 4 bases, in that order; junction bases with no gene match: 6. CDR1 MDHEN and CDR2 SYDVKM come from the germline V gene. The CDR3 sequence: CASSFLGGLGNTIYF. CDR3 DNA: TGTGCCAGCAGTTTTTTAGGGGGCTTGGGAAACACCATATATTTT.

This rearrangement joins TRBV11-3 to TRBJ1-1; no definite D call. There are 13 residues in the CDR3. Per germline, CDR1 SGHNT and CDR2 YENEEA. Between the trimmed V and J ends, which lost 8 bases and 1 base, there was a span of 11 bases. The CDR3 protein is CASGLHTNTEAFF. CDR3 nucleotide sequence: TGTGCCAGCGGACTTCACACGAACACTGAAGCTTTCTTT.

V is TRBV5-1 and J is TRBJ2-1; 13 nucleotides match TRBD2. Germline trimming cut 5 bases from V and 8 bases from J; bases unmatched to any gene: 7. The length of the CDR3 is 15 residues. Looked up from germline, CDR1 is SGHRS and CDR2 is YFSETQ. The CDR3 spells CASSLRTSGGYEQFF. The CDR3 DNA follows: TGCGCCAGCAGTCTCCGGACTAGCGGGGGTTATGAGCAGTTCTTC. The complete variable domain, with remaining parts taken from reference TRBV5-1 and TRBJ2-1, reads KAGVTQTPRYLIKTRGQQVTLSCSPISGHRSVSWYQQTPGQGLQFLFEYFSETQRNKGNFPGRFSGRQFSNSRSEMNVSTLELGDSALYLCASSLRTSGGYEQFFGPGTRLTVL.

This rearrangement joins TRBV15 to TRBJ2-5; TRBD2 is a possible D gene (6 bases). Matching the DNA end better, TRBJ2-7 makes the J call doubtful. CDR3 length: 15 amino acids. Germline values: CDR1 LNHNV, CDR2 YYDKDF (reference sequence). For the CDR3, the DNA is TGTGCCACCAGCACACGACTAGGGGTGACCTACGAGCAGTACTTC. It is translated as CATSTRLGVTYEQYF.

The chain joins TRBV6-6 to TRBJ1-1, with 10 positions matching TRBD1. V was pared by 5 bases and J by 12 bases, with 9 bases of the junction left unmatched. This CDR3 contains 13 residues. Looked up from germline, CDR1 is MNHNY and CDR2 is SVGAGI (reference sequence). CDR3 amino acids: CASSHRDRGRTFF. Written as DNA, the CDR3 is TGTGCCAGCAGTCACCGGGACAGGGGTAGAACTTTCTTT.

This clone was seen a single time. Written as DNA, the CDR3 is TGTGCCTGGAGTGACCGGGAGCCCTTTCGGGAGCTGTTTTTT. This gives the protein CAWSDREPFRELFF. The chain carries TRBV30 and TRBJ2-2; maybe TRBD2 (6 bases). Germline V gene lookup returns CDR1 GTSNPN and CDR2 SVGIG (reference sequence). V was cut by 1 base and J by 9 bases, with 15 bases left in between. The CDR3 runs to 14 residues.

V is TRBV6-5 and J is TRBJ1-1; D might be TRBD1 (6 bases). V lost 10 bases and J lost 1, with 13 bases in between. Germline loops: CDR1 MNHEY, CDR2 SVGAGI. There are 13 residues in the CDR3. For the CDR3, the DNA is TGTGCCACCAGGGCAGGGGAGAACACTGAAGCTTTCTTT. The encoded protein is CATRAGENTEAFF.

This clone was detected only a few times. J is TRBJ2-1 and V is TRBV7-9; D may be TRBD2 (5 bases). CDR3 size: 12 residues. The germline CDR1 and CDR2 sequences are SEHNR and FQNEAQ (reference sequence). Trimming cost V 11 bases and J 4 bases, with 12 bases left between them. The CDR3 region is CAGSRDYNEQFF. CDR3 coding DNA: TGTGCCGGATCCCGGGATTACAATGAGCAGTTCTTC.

The rearrangement joins TRBV30 to TRBJ2-5, with 11 bases that match TRBD1. The CDR3 loop spans 13 amino acids. From germline, CDR1 is GTSNPN and CDR2 SVGIG (reference sequence). V shed 1 base and J 7 bases; nucleotides not matched to a gene: 2. CDR3 bases: TGTGCCTGGAGTGGGACAGGGGGCGCGACCCAGTACTTC. Translating gives CAWSGTGGATQYF. Combining the CDR3 with reference TRBV30 and TRBJ2-5 gives the whole variable domain SQTIHQWPATLVQPVGSPLSLECTVEGTSNPNLYWYRQAAGRGLQLLFYSVGIGQISSEVPQNLSASRPQDRQFILSSKKLLLSDSGFYLCAWSGTGGATQYFGPGTRLLVL.

The J gene is TRBJ2-5, the V gene TRBV7-9; D is perhaps TRBD2 (5 bases). The J call could be wrong; TRBJ2-7 is a better fit for the DNA end. The CDR3 consists of 17 residues. CDR1 is SEHNR, CDR2 FQNEAQ, per germline (reference sequence). The chain's CDR3 is CASSLSGRGTRVGEQYF. The CDR3 bases are TGTGCCAGCAGCTTAAGTGGTCGGGGAACTAGGGTAGGCGAGCAGTACTTC.

This chain links TRBV30 with TRBJ2-5, with a possible D match to TRBD2 (5 bases). Trimming pared 0 bases from V and 7 bases from J, leaving 15 bases between. The V gene's germline CDR1 is GTSNPN and CDR2 SVGIG (reference sequence). The CDR3 runs to 14 residues. CDR3 nucleotide sequence: TGTGCCTGGAGTGTCCTAGCCCAGATTGGGACCCAGTACTTC. Residues: CAWSVLAQIGTQYF.

V usage is TRBV28 and J usage is TRBJ2-7; D is perhaps TRBD1 (6 bases). This CDR3 comprises 14 residues. Deletions cut 2 bases from V and 7 bases from J, with 15 bases between. Germline V CDR1 and CDR2: MDHEN, SYDVKM. The CDR3 region has the DNA TGTGCCAGCAGTTTAACAGGGCCGCTTAGAGAGCAGTACTTC. Translating gives CASSLTGPLREQYF. The entire variable domain, with the rest obtained from reference TRBV28 and TRBJ2-7, is as follows: DVKVTQSSRYLVKRTGEKVFLECVQDMDHENMFWYRQDPGLGLRLIYFSYDVKMKEKGDIPEGYSVSREKKERFSLILESASTNQTSMYLCASSLTGPLREQYFGPGTRLTVT.

CDR3 protein: CASSFLGTGINYGYTF. The CDR3 region has the DNA TGTGCCAGCAGTTTTTTAGGGACAGGGATCAACTATGGCTACACCTTC. The chain is built from TRBV27 and TRBJ1-2; TRBD1 matches 9 bases. The germline gives CDR1 MNHEY, CDR2 SMNVEV (reference sequence). There are 16 residues in the CDR3. The junction had 7 bases not matched to a gene; V was cut back by 3 bases and J by 2 bases.

Only a few counts were recorded for this clone. The V call is TRBV28, the J call TRBJ1-5; D might be TRBD1 (5 bases). The V gene lost 6 bases and the J gene lost 5 bases, with 17 bases spanning the gap. Germline V gene sequence: CDR1 MDHEN, CDR2 SYDVKM. The CDR3 totals 15 residues. The CDR3 DNA follows: TGTGCCAGCAGACACACCCGGGGGTCACATCAGCCCCAGCATTTT. Translated: CASRHTRGSHQPQHF.

The chain uses TRBV6-5 and TRBJ1-1, with 7 bases matching TRBD1. V was clipped by 2 bases and J by 3 bases; unmatched bases: 3. From germline, CDR1 is MNHEY and CDR2 SVGAGI. This CDR3 is 14 amino acids long. CDR3 sequence (DNA): TGTGCCAGCAGTTACGTTCAGGGGGACACTGAAGCTTTCTTT. Its translation: CASSYVQGDTEAFF.

The rearrangement joins TRBV5-1 to TRBJ1-1; D may be TRBD1 (5 bases). V was shortened by 3 bases and J by 9 bases, with 12 bases between the two germline ends. Germline V gene lookup returns CDR1 SGHRS and CDR2 YFSETQ. The CDR3 loop spans 12 amino acids. The CDR3 bases are TGCGCCAGCAGCTCGCAGGGTCCGCAAGCTTTCTTT. Residues: CASSSQGPQAFF. Full variable domain (outside the CDR3, taken from reference TRBV5-1 and TRBJ1-1): KAGVTQTPRYLIKTRGQQVTLSCSPISGHRSVSWYQQTPGQGLQFLFEYFSETQRNKGNFPGRFSGRQFSNSRSEMNVSTLELGDSALYLCASSSQGPQAFFGQGTRLTVV.

The chain joins TRBV30 to TRBJ2-1, with a weak D call TRBD2 (5 bases). The ends were cut back, 3 bases at V and 7 bases at J, with 16 bases in the middle. The V gene's germline CDR1 is GTSNPN and CDR2 SVGIG (reference sequence). This CDR3 comprises 14 residues. CDR3 region: CAWRGDGRGNEQFF. CDR3 bases: TGTGCCTGGAGAGGAGACGGGCGAGGGAATGAGCAGTTCTTC.

V usage is TRBV27 and J usage is TRBJ1-1, with 7 bases aligning to TRBD1. Trimming removed 3 bases from V and 7 bases from J; junction bases left unmatched: 5. Germline lookup yields CDR1 MNHEY and CDR2 SMNVEV (reference sequence). The CDR3 is 13 residues long. The CDR3 coding sequence is TGTGCCAGCAGTTTGGGGACAGCCGATGAAGCTTTCTTT. Translated: CASSLGTADEAFF.

The chain is built from TRBV7-8 and TRBJ1-1; TRBD1 matches 7 bases. From germline, CDR1 is SGHVS and CDR2 FQNEAQ. The CDR3 has 14 amino acids. Trimming took 0 bases from V and 5 from J; bases not matched to a gene: 3. The CDR3 DNA follows: TGTGCCAGCAGCTTAGCATCAGGGGGGACTGAAGCTTTCTTT. It codes for CASSLASGGTEAFF.